This T cell receptor beta chain originates from a study of cytomegalovirus exposure and HLA in healthy donors. Whole-study findings and limits: There were some 150 TCR beta chains listed as cytomegalovirus-associated. The finding came from a later analysis; first-cohort TCR clusters tended to co-occur in the roughly 120 validation repertoires. High specificity and sensitivity for cytomegalovirus status were reported for the classifier.

Some clones are missing from TCRdb's copy, which holds only in-frame ones; the method was immunoSEQ multiplex PCR. The data show almost 75,000 clones, around 85% seen once. On this clone itself: The antigen is undetermined.

CDR1 and CDR2 (germline): SGHTA, FQGNSA. The CDR3 runs to 15 residues. The V end lost 3 bases, the J end lost 6 bases, and 15 bases lay between the germline ends. The genes are TRBV7-2 and TRBJ1-5, with D possibly matching TRBD1 (6 bases). This sequence was found in a man younger than 45 in good health and CMV-seronegative. Sequencing was done on a sample of PBMCs. CDR3 amino acids: CASSLGAGVGQPQHF. The CDR3 DNA sequence: TGTGCCAGCAGCTTGGGGGCGGGAGTTGGTCAGCCCCAGCATTTT.